This T cell receptor beta chain was sequenced in a study of T cell repertoires in ileal Crohn's disease. There are 16 residues in the CDR3. CDR1 MNHNS and CDR2 SASEGT come from the germline V gene. V lost 3 bases and J lost 3; bases outside the gene matches: 7. As regards this clone: What it binds is unknown.

This table comes from immunoSEQ multiplex PCR, and its TCRdb copy is limited to in-frame clones, with some not included. The sample holds 5,500 to 8,500 clones, approximately 82% seen once. Whole-study results and caveats: Clonality above 26.8% at surgery always came with endoscopic recurrence.

Included were adult ileal or ileocolonic Crohn's patients indicated for ileocolonic resection. The receptor was isolated from an adult with Crohn's disease. V usage is TRBV6-1 and J usage is TRBJ1-2; 10 nucleotides line up with TRBD1. Sequenced sample: ileal tissue. CDR3 amino acids: CASSDRDRGGHYGYTF. The DNA of the CDR3 is TGTGCCAGCAGTGATAGGGACAGGGGCGGGCACTATGGCTACACCTTC.